This T cell receptor (beta chain) was captured in a study of blood T cell repertoires in COVID-19 (dated by TCRdb to between 2020 and 2021). Regarding the complete study: Samples from collaborators originated in the United States, Italy and Spain and spanned both the acute and convalescent phases of COVID-19. Sample metadata almost always included a de-identified subject ID, COVID-19 status, age in years and sex. Where available, HLA class I and class II types were obtained from metadata supplied by the sample provider rather than from assay-based typing. The repertoires were released in a freely available public database intended as a resource for research on the immune response to SARS-CoV-2. Deeply sampled blood TCRbeta repertoires from subjects exposed to, actively infected with, or recovered from COVID-19 were included in the dataset. The prospective study material was composed of cDNA or gDNA derived from T cells, B-cell-depleted T cells, or PBMCs. The samples were drawn from two sources: the first 160 participants of the ongoing ImmuneRACE study, and 1,200 or so subjects contributed by 6 global collaborators.

The paper as a whole reports these results and caveats: How much clinical and demographic metadata was included differed by source and by participant, and the metadata was provided uncurated.

Measured from the cysteine to the phenylalanine, the CDR3 is 13 residues long. Just the 39-base CDR3 DNA is kept, in frame starting at base 1. CDR1 MNHEY and CDR2 SVGAGI are derived from the germline V gene. V and J are truncated by 8 bases and 0 bases respectively, leaving an intervening sequence of 8 bases. TCRbeta CDR3 regions were amplified from genomic DNA using the immunoSEQ Assay, a bias-controlled multiplex PCR. The original methods were these. Nucleated cell counts per sample were estimated from amplification of reference gene primers within the assay. Sequence reads were collapsed and filtered to measure the absolute abundance of every unique TCRbeta CDR3 rearrangement. Productive Simpson clonality was computed per sample as the square root of Simpson's diversity index over productive rearrangements. As stored in TCRdb, this immuneACCESS dataset retains in-frame rearrangements with V and J assigned. A fraction of the clones does not appear; measured against another copy, unresolved V genes explain less than half of the discrepancy, and the remainder lacks a known reason. The DNA gave D and trimming, while V, J and clone size come from that table. The sample data list 160,000 or so clones, and over 80% of these were observed just once. The ten largest clonotypes hold 3% to 4.5% of the sample.

Samples from volunteer blood donors who had recovered from COVID-19 were contributed by a second Seattle source. Each collaborating institution followed its own protocols to collect whole blood in K2EDTA tubes. For TCRbeta analysis, collaborators shipped samples as frozen whole blood, isolated PBMCs, or DNA extracted from either of those sample types. In regard to this clone: The antigen it recognizes is unknown. Base qualities are not provided; no much larger clone lies one nucleotide away.

This TCR was recovered from a woman aged 60-75 years who had recovered from COVID-19. The sample consisted of peripheral blood. The receptor chain draws on TRBV6-5 and TRBJ1-3; the D segment cannot be called with confidence. CDR3 region: CASRRSSGNTIYF. In nucleotide form, the sequence is TGTGCCAGCCGACGGAGCTCTGGAAACACCATATATTTT.